This is a list of T cell receptor beta chains from one sample in a study of T-cell memory formation after mild COVID-19. TCRdb reprocessed the 5' RACE reads with MiXCR, giving one entry per CDR3 protein. The data contain around 300,000 distinct CDR3 sequences, 19% of them singletons. Sequencing was performed on PBMCs or a T cell subset sorted from them (not recorded which). The receptors shown here come from a man aged 18 to 29 who had mild COVID-19 (a few samples of this study predate the infection). Cell type and time point are not known. CDR3s include the opening cysteine and the closing phenylalanine or tryptophan. Each record gives: J gene, D gene, clone size, V gene, CDR3 DNA, CDR3 protein. A D gene is named only where the DNA matches it firmly. Where a row states a size, it is once, few, many or the class of an expanded clone; other rows omit it.

J: TRBJ1-2; D: .; size: few; V: TRBV11-2; DNA: TGTGCCAGCAGACCACTGACGGCTAACTATGGCTACACCTTC; CDR3: CASRPLTANYGYTF
J: TRBJ2-7; D: .; size: few; V: TRBV24-1; DNA: TGTGCCACCAGTGATTTCGACAGGTTCTACGAGCAGTACTTC; CDR3: CATSDFDRFYEQYF
J: TRBJ2-4; D: TRBD1; size: .; V: TRBV7-8; DNA: TGTGCCAGCACCATCGGACAGGGGATAGATCCCCAGTACTTC; CDR3: CASTIGQGIDPQYF
J: TRBJ1-1; D: .; size: many; V: TRBV2; DNA: TGTGCCAGCAGACGGACAGCAATTGAAGCTTTCTTT; CDR3: CASRRTAIEAFF
J: TRBJ2-7; D: .; size: .; V: TRBV6-5; DNA: TGTGCCAGCAGGCCTCTGGGGGTTGGCGACGAGCAGTACTTC; CDR3: CASRPLGVGDEQYF
J: TRBJ1-1; D: .; size: many; V: TRBV29-1; DNA: TGCAGCGGAGGGCTGATGAACACTGAAGCTTTCTTT; CDR3: CSGGLMNTEAFF
J: TRBJ2-3; D: .; size: .; V: TRBV10-3; DNA: TGTGCCATATCCGGGCGGGGTCCAGATACGCAGTATTTT; CDR3: CAISGRGPDTQYF
J: TRBJ1-1; D: .; size: .; V: TRBV4-2; DNA: TGTGCCAGCAGCCACCAGAACACTGAAGCTTTCTTT; CDR3: CASSHQNTEAFF
J: TRBJ1-1; D: .; size: few; V: TRBV5-1; DNA: TGCGCCAGCCGTCTAGACGGAGGCGCTGAAGCTTTCTTT; CDR3: CASRLDGGAEAFF
J: TRBJ1-2; D: TRBD1; size: .; V: TRBV19; DNA: TGTGCCAGTAGTATGGGACAGGGGACTGGCTACACCTTC; CDR3: CASSMGQGTGYTF
J: TRBJ2-1; D: .; size: few; V: TRBV5-1; DNA: TGCGCCAGCAGCTTGGGGACGGGGGCCTACAATGAGCAGTTCTTC; CDR3: CASSLGTGAYNEQFF
J: TRBJ2-6; D: .; size: .; V: TRBV29-1; DNA: TGCGGAGGGACGGTGGGAGCTGGGGCCAACGTCCTGACTTTC; CDR3: CGGTVGAGANVLTF
J: TRBJ2-6; D: .; size: few; V: TRBV28; DNA: TGTGCCAGCGAGTCCGGCGGCTACTCTGGGGCCAACGTCCTGACTTTC; CDR3: CASESGGYSGANVLTF
J: TRBJ2-5; D: .; size: many; V: TRBV5-1; DNA: TGCGCCAGCAGCTTGACCGGGATACAAGAGACCCAGTACTTC; CDR3: CASSLTGIQETQYF
J: TRBJ1-6; D: .; size: .; V: TRBV4-3; DNA: TGCGCCAGCAGCCAAGAATCGACTGCCTTCTATAATTCACCCCTCCACTTT; CDR3: CASSQESTAFYNSPLHF
J: TRBJ2-3; D: TRBD2; size: few; V: TRBV4-3; DNA: TGCGCCAGCAGCCAACGGACTAGCCCCACAGATACGCAGTATTTT; CDR3: CASSQRTSPTDTQYF
J: TRBJ2-5; D: .; size: .; V: TRBV5-6; DNA: TGTGCCAGCAGCTTGGCACAGATGGAGGAGACCCAGTACTTC; CDR3: CASSLAQMEETQYF
J: TRBJ1-1; D: .; size: few; V: TRBV7-9; DNA: TGTGCCAGCAGCTTAGAAAACAGGGAAGCTTTCTTT; CDR3: CASSLENREAFF
J: TRBJ2-7; D: TRBD1; size: .; V: TRBV9; DNA: TGTGCCAGCAGCGGACAGGGACCCTCCTACGAGCAGTACTTC; CDR3: CASSGQGPSYEQYF